The rows below give T cell receptor beta chains drawn from one sample of a study of blood T cells in healthy people across ages. TCRdb reanalysed the 5' RACE reads using MiXCR and keeps one entry per CDR3 protein. The data hold under 800,000 distinct CDR3 sequences, with about 40% observed a single time. Sequencing input: blood. The receptors derive from a woman between 55 and 75 years old in good health. Each CDR3 is given with its conserved first and last residue. A D gene is named only where the DNA matches it firmly. Size is stated for part of the rows, as once, few or many counts, or as a class when the clone is expanded.

clone size: many
D gene: -
J gene: TRBJ1-4
V gene: TRBV5-1
CDR3 DNA: TGCGCCAGCAGCCGGGACGGAAAAACTAATGAAAAACTGTTTTTT
CDR3 protein: CASSRDGKTNEKLFF

clone size: -
D gene: -
J gene: TRBJ1-2
V gene: TRBV30
CDR3 DNA: TGTGCCTGCCCCGTGGCGGGAACCGTGGGAGGCTACACCTTC
CDR3 protein: CACPVAGTVGGYTF

clone size: -
D gene: -
J gene: TRBJ2-1
V gene: TRBV7-3
CDR3 DNA: TGTGCCAGCAGCTTAATCCCCCAAGGCAATGAGCAGTTCTTC
CDR3 protein: CASSLIPQGNEQFF

clone size: few
D gene: -
J gene: TRBJ1-5
V gene: TRBV7-2
CDR3 DNA: TGTGCCAGCAGTCAGGCGGGGATTAGCAATCAGCCCCAGCATTTT
CDR3 protein: CASSQAGISNQPQHF

clone size: -
D gene: TRBD1
J gene: TRBJ2-7
V gene: TRBV6-5
CDR3 DNA: TGTGCCAGCACCGAGGACAGGGCGGGGGAGCAGTACTTC
CDR3 protein: CASTEDRAGEQYF

clone size: -
D gene: TRBD1
J gene: TRBJ1-2
V gene: TRBV20-1
CDR3 DNA: TGCAGTGCTAGGGGACAGGGAACCTATGGCTACACCTTC
CDR3 protein: CSARGQGTYGYTF

clone size: few
D gene: -
J gene: TRBJ1-6
V gene: TRBV7-3
CDR3 DNA: TGTGCCAGCAGCTTAAGTGGGGTCTATAATTCACCCCTCCACTTT
CDR3 protein: CASSLSGVYNSPLHF

clone size: few
D gene: TRBD1
J gene: TRBJ2-1
V gene: TRBV27
CDR3 DNA: TGTGCCAGCAGCCGAACCGGGACAGGGTTCAATGAGCAGTTCTTC
CDR3 protein: CASSRTGTGFNEQFF

clone size: -
D gene: TRBD1
J gene: TRBJ1-1
V gene: TRBV18
CDR3 DNA: TGTGCCAGCTCACCCCGGGGGACAGGGTCGGGTACTGAAGCTTTCTTT
CDR3 protein: CASSPRGTGSGTEAFF

clone size: few
D gene: -
J gene: TRBJ2-1
V gene: TRBV4-2
CDR3 DNA: TGTGCCAGCAGCCAAGATCCGCATAATGAGCAGTTCTTC
CDR3 protein: CASSQDPHNEQFF

clone size: -
D gene: -
J gene: TRBJ2-5
V gene: TRBV9
CDR3 DNA: TGTGCCAGCAGCTCCTCCGGGGCCAGCCAAGAGACCCAGTACTTC
CDR3 protein: CASSSSGASQETQYF

clone size: many
D gene: -
J gene: TRBJ2-5
V gene: TRBV9
CDR3 DNA: TGTGCCAGCAGCGTAGGCTCGGGCGGGGAGACCCAGTACTTC
CDR3 protein: CASSVGSGGETQYF

clone size: -
D gene: -
J gene: TRBJ2-2
V gene: TRBV10-1
CDR3 DNA: TGCGCCAGCAGTACGGACAGAAACACCGGGGAGCTGTTTTTT
CDR3 protein: CASSTDRNTGELFF

clone size: few
D gene: -
J gene: TRBJ2-7
V gene: TRBV7-2
CDR3 DNA: TGTGCCAGCAGCTCGATCAAGGGAGAAAAGACCTACGAGCAGTACTTC
CDR3 protein: CASSSIKGEKTYEQYF

clone size: -
D gene: -
J gene: TRBJ1-6
V gene: TRBV10-3
CDR3 DNA: TGTGCCATCAGTGAAGGCACGGGGAACAATTCACCCCTCCACTTT
CDR3 protein: CAISEGTGNNSPLHF

clone size: few
D gene: -
J gene: TRBJ1-5
V gene: TRBV3-1
CDR3 DNA: TGTGCCAGCAGCCAAGCGCAAAGAGATCGGCCCCAGCATTTT
CDR3 protein: CASSQAQRDRPQHF

clone size: -
D gene: -
J gene: TRBJ2-3
V gene: TRBV9
CDR3 DNA: TGTGCCAGCAGCGTAGCTGGGCAGGCACGAGGTACGCAGTATTTT
CDR3 protein: CASSVAGQARGTQYF

clone size: -
D gene: TRBD2
J gene: TRBJ2-3
V gene: TRBV20-1
CDR3 DNA: TGCAGTGCTAGAGACCCCACTAGCGGGAGTTTACCTAGCACAGATACGCAGTATTTT
CDR3 protein: CSARDPTSGSLPSTDTQYF

clone size: many
D gene: -
J gene: TRBJ2-3
V gene: TRBV12-3/TRBV12-4
CDR3 DNA: TGTGCCAGCAGTTTCTATGGGGTCAGCACAGATACGCAGTATTTT
CDR3 protein: CASSFYGVSTDTQYF

clone size: -
D gene: -
J gene: TRBJ2-7
V gene: TRBV7-2
CDR3 DNA: TGTGCCAGCAGCTCGGAGTACTACGAGCAGTACTTC
CDR3 protein: CASSSEYYEQYF

clone size: few
D gene: TRBD2
J gene: TRBJ2-3
V gene: TRBV10-3
CDR3 DNA: TGTGCCACCATGGGTTCGGGGGGGCGCGATACGCAGTATTTT
CDR3 protein: CATMGSGGRDTQYF

clone size: few
D gene: -
J gene: TRBJ1-5
V gene: TRBV10-3
CDR3 DNA: TGTGCCATCAGTGAGTTTCTCACCAGCAATCAGCCCCAGCATTTT
CDR3 protein: CAISEFLTSNQPQHF

clone size: -
D gene: TRBD1
J gene: TRBJ2-7
V gene: TRBV2
CDR3 DNA: TGTGCCAGCAGGATACAGGGGACAGCCTACGAGCAGTACTTC
CDR3 protein: CASRIQGTAYEQYF

clone size: -
D gene: -
J gene: TRBJ1-5
V gene: TRBV7-9
CDR3 DNA: TGTGCCAGCAGCTCGAGCCCGGGACCCCTCAATCAGCCCCAGCATTTT
CDR3 protein: CASSSSPGPLNQPQHF

clone size: -
D gene: TRBD2
J gene: TRBJ2-5
V gene: TRBV20-1
CDR3 DNA: TGTAGTGCTAGAGGGACTAGCGGTAGCGGGCAGTACTTC
CDR3 protein: CSARGTSGSGQYF

clone size: -
D gene: -
J gene: TRBJ2-5
V gene: TRBV6-1
CDR3 DNA: TGTGCCAGCAGTGAAGAAAGCAGGGGAGGGGAGACCCAGTACTTC
CDR3 protein: CASSEESRGGETQYF

clone size: few
D gene: TRBD2
J gene: TRBJ2-5
V gene: TRBV9
CDR3 DNA: TGTGCCAGCAGCGTAGCAACCGGGACTAGCGGCAGCCTCCAAGAGACCCAGTACTTC
CDR3 protein: CASSVATGTSGSLQETQYF

clone size: -
D gene: TRBD1
J gene: TRBJ1-2
V gene: TRBV6-1
CDR3 DNA: TGTGCCAGCAGTGAACTGGGACAGATGAATACGTATGGCTACACCTTC
CDR3 protein: CASSELGQMNTYGYTF

clone size: -
D gene: -
J gene: TRBJ2-7
V gene: TRBV4-2
CDR3 DNA: TGTGCCAGCAGCCAAGATTACTTGGTCGAGCAGTACTTC
CDR3 protein: CASSQDYLVEQYF

clone size: -
D gene: -
J gene: TRBJ2-7
V gene: TRBV10-2
CDR3 DNA: TGCGCCAGCAGTGATGTGTATTCCTACGAGCAGTACTTC
CDR3 protein: CASSDVYSYEQYF

clone size: once
D gene: -
J gene: TRBJ1-1
V gene: TRBV28
CDR3 DNA: TGTGCCAGCAGTTTTACGGTGGCAACTGAAGCTTTCTTT
CDR3 protein: CASSFTVATEAFF

clone size: -
D gene: TRBD2
J gene: TRBJ2-3
V gene: TRBV24-1
CDR3 DNA: TGTGCCACCAGTGCCGGGGGGGTAAGCACAGATACGCAGTATTTT
CDR3 protein: CATSAGGVSTDTQYF

clone size: -
D gene: -
J gene: TRBJ2-1
V gene: TRBV20-1
CDR3 DNA: TGCAGTGCTCAAGACCGAGACTCCTACAATGAGCAGTTCTTC
CDR3 protein: CSAQDRDSYNEQFF

clone size: -
D gene: -
J gene: TRBJ2-7
V gene: TRBV3-1
CDR3 DNA: TGTGCCAGCAGCCAATATGGCGAGCAGTACTTC
CDR3 protein: CASSQYGEQYF

clone size: -
D gene: TRBD2
J gene: TRBJ2-5
V gene: TRBV7-2
CDR3 DNA: TGTGCCAGCAGCCAGACTAGCGGGAGTAGGGGGACCCAGTACTTC
CDR3 protein: CASSQTSGSRGTQYF

clone size: few
D gene: TRBD2
J gene: TRBJ2-1
V gene: TRBV10-3
CDR3 DNA: TGTGCCATCAGTTCGGGGACTAGCGGCTACAATGAGCAGTTCTTC
CDR3 protein: CAISSGTSGYNEQFF

clone size: many
D gene: -
J gene: TRBJ2-7
V gene: TRBV7-2
CDR3 DNA: TGTGCCAGCAGCTTAGCTGGCGGCTACTCCTACGAGCAGTACTTC
CDR3 protein: CASSLAGGYSYEQYF

clone size: -
D gene: TRBD1
J gene: TRBJ2-5
V gene: TRBV6-1
CDR3 DNA: TGTGCCAGCCGTCACGACGACAGGGAAGAGACCCAGTACTTC
CDR3 protein: CASRHDDREETQYF

clone size: few
D gene: TRBD1
J gene: TRBJ2-7
V gene: TRBV6-2/TRBV6-3
CDR3 DNA: TGTGCCAGCAGCGAGGGGGCTCCGGACGAGCAGTACTTC
CDR3 protein: CASSEGAPDEQYF

clone size: -
D gene: TRBD1
J gene: TRBJ1-6
V gene: TRBV14
CDR3 DNA: TGTGCCAGCAGCCGCGGACAGGTTAATTCACCCCTCCACTTT
CDR3 protein: CASSRGQVNSPLHF

clone size: -
D gene: -
J gene: TRBJ2-5
V gene: TRBV5-6
CDR3 DNA: TGTGCCAGCAGCTTGTTAGGGCCACCAGTCGAGACCCAGTACTTC
CDR3 protein: CASSLLGPPVETQYF

clone size: few
D gene: -
J gene: TRBJ2-5
V gene: TRBV12-3/TRBV12-4
CDR3 DNA: TGTGCCAGCAGTTTATTTCAAGAGACCCAGTACTTC
CDR3 protein: CASSLFQETQYF

clone size: once
D gene: TRBD1
J gene: TRBJ2-3
V gene: TRBV6-2/TRBV6-3
CDR3 DNA: TGTGCCAGCAGCTCTCCCCTCGGACAGGGGCAGTATTTT
CDR3 protein: CASSSPLGQGQYF

clone size: -
D gene: TRBD1
J gene: TRBJ1-6
V gene: TRBV6-6
CDR3 DNA: TGTGCCAGCAGTTACTCCAGGGGGCATAATTCACCCCTCCACTTT
CDR3 protein: CASSYSRGHNSPLHF

clone size: few
D gene: -
J gene: TRBJ1-5
V gene: TRBV28
CDR3 DNA: TGTGCCAGCAGTTCCCCTCAGAGTTATAGCAATCAGCCCCAGCATTTT
CDR3 protein: CASSSPQSYSNQPQHF

clone size: many
D gene: -
J gene: TRBJ2-4
V gene: TRBV20-1
CDR3 DNA: TGCAGTGCTCTTCCGGGCCTCGAAAAAAACATTCAGTACTTC
CDR3 protein: CSALPGLEKNIQYF

clone size: few
D gene: TRBD1
J gene: TRBJ2-4
V gene: TRBV10-3
CDR3 DNA: TGTGCCATCAGTGATTCCCAGGGGGACATTCAGTACTTC
CDR3 protein: CAISDSQGDIQYF

clone size: -
D gene: -
J gene: TRBJ2-7
V gene: TRBV6-2/TRBV6-3
CDR3 DNA: TGTGCCAGCAGTTACCGGAGGCCCTACGAGCAGTACTTC
CDR3 protein: CASSYRRPYEQYF

clone size: once
D gene: TRBD2
J gene: TRBJ2-3
V gene: TRBV2
CDR3 DNA: TGTGCCAGCCAAGGAGGTCGGGCGGGGGAGAGCACAGATACGCAGTATTTT
CDR3 protein: CASQGGRAGESTDTQYF

clone size: -
D gene: TRBD2
J gene: TRBJ2-7
V gene: TRBV6-5
CDR3 DNA: TGTGCCACTGTAAGAGCGGGGCACTACGAGCAGTACTTC
CDR3 protein: CATVRAGHYEQYF

clone size: -
D gene: TRBD1
J gene: TRBJ2-5
V gene: TRBV7-2
CDR3 DNA: TGTGCCAGCACCACGGTAATAGACAGGGGGCGAGAGACCCAGTACTTC
CDR3 protein: CASTTVIDRGRETQYF

clone size: few
D gene: TRBD1
J gene: TRBJ2-7
V gene: TRBV7-9
CDR3 DNA: TGTGCCAGCAGCTTAGTGGGGACAGGGGGGACCGAGCAGTACTTC
CDR3 protein: CASSLVGTGGTEQYF

clone size: many
D gene: -
J gene: TRBJ2-1
V gene: TRBV20-1
CDR3 DNA: TGCAGTGCTAGGATTGGACCGGAGCAGTTCTTC
CDR3 protein: CSARIGPEQFF

clone size: many
D gene: -
J gene: TRBJ2-1
V gene: TRBV4-2
CDR3 DNA: TGTGCCAGCAGCCAACCGGGACTCTACAATGAGCAGTTCTTC
CDR3 protein: CASSQPGLYNEQFF

clone size: -
D gene: -
J gene: TRBJ2-1
V gene: TRBV10-3
CDR3 DNA: TGTGCCATCAAGGGTCAGGGTTCCTACAATGAGCAGTTCTTC
CDR3 protein: CAIKGQGSYNEQFF

clone size: -
D gene: TRBD1
J gene: TRBJ1-2
V gene: TRBV4-2
CDR3 DNA: TGTGCCAGCAGCCAACAAAGGGGACAGGGCCGCCTTAACTATGGCTACACCTTC
CDR3 protein: CASSQQRGQGRLNYGYTF